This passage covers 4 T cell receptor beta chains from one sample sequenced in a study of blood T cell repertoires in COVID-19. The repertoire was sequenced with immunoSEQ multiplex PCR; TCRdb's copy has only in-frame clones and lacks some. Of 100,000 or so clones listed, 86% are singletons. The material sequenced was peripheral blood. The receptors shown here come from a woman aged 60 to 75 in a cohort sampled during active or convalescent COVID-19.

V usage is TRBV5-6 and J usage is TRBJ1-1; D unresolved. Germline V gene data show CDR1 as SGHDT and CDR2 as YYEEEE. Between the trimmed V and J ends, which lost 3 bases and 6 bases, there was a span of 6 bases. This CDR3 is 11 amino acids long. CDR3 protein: CASSSFAEAFF. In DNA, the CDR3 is TGTGCCAGCAGCTCGTTCGCTGAAGCTTTCTTT.

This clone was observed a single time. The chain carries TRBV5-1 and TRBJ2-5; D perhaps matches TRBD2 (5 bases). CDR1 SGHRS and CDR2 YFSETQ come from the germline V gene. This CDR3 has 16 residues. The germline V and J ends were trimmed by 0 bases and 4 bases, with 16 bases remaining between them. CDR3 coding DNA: TGCGCCAGCAGCTTGGCCGTCGGGGATTCTGGAGAGACCCAGTACTTC. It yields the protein CASSLAVGDSGETQYF. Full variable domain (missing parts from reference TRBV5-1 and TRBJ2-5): KAGVTQTPRYLIKTRGQQVTLSCSPISGHRSVSWYQQTPGQGLQFLFEYFSETQRNKGNFPGRFSGRQFSNSRSEMNVSTLELGDSALYLCASSLAVGDSGETQYFGPGTRLLVL.

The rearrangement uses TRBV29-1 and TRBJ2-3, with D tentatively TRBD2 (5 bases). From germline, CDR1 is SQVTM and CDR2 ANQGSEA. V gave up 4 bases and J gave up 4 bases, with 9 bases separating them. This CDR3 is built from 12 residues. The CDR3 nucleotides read TGCAGCGTTGTTAGGGAGTCAGATACGCAGTATTTT. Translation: CSVVRESDTQYF.

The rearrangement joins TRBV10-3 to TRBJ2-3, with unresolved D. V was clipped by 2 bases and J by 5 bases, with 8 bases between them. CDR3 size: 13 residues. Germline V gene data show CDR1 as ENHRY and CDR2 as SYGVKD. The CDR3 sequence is CAISEGPLDTQYF. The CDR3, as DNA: TGTGCCATCAGTGAGGGCCCGTTAGATACGCAGTATTTT.